This entry features one T cell receptor (beta chain) sequence. Its target is unknown. The Oncomine TCR Beta short-read assay was applied to DNA of cultured CD4+ T cells. Each CDR3 protein is one row after TCRdb ran MiXCR on the PCR reads. The data hold under 15,000 distinct CDR3 sequences, with approximately 58% observed a single time. The data were taken from a study of vaccination and CD4 T cells after COVID-19. Study-level background: Convalescent persons amounted to six males plus four females, two of whom were Hispanic. Samples were taken after vaccination, a median of around 78 days after dose two, with a range of 14 to 241. Study results and limitations: The appearance of a median roughly 90% of reactive clones in convalescent patients occurred only post-vaccination.

This CDR3 has 14 amino acids. V lost 4 bases, J lost 2 bases, and 12 bases lay in between. The V gene's germline CDR1 is SGHRS and CDR2 YFSETQ. The treatment: approximately nine-day PBMC culture with coronavirus spike peptide pools or control peptides (ViraFEST assay). Via ViraFEST, peptide pools expanded antigen-specific T cells before TCR sequencing. The chain links TRBV5-1 to TRBJ1-2, with TRBD1 as a possible D gene (5 bases). This clonotype was sampled from a human donor who had recovered from COVID-19. The sequenced sample was CD4+ T cells from blood, cultured in vitro. The CDR3: CASSPRGENYGYTF. CDR3 coding DNA: TGCGCCAGCAGCCCCCGAGGGGAGAACTATGGCTACACCTTC.